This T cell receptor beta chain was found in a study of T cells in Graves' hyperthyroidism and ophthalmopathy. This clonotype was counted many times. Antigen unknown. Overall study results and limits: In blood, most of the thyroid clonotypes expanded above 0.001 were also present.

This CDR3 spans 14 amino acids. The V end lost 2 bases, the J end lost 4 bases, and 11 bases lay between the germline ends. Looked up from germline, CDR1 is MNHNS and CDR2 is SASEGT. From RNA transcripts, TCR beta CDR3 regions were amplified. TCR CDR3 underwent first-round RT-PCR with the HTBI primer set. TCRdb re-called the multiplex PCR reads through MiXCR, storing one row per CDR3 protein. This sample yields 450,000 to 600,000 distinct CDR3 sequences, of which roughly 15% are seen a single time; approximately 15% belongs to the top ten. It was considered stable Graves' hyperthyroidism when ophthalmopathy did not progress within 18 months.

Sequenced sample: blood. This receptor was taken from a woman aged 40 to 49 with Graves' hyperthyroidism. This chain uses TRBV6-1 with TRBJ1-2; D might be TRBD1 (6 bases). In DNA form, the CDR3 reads TGTGCCAGCAGTGAATATGGGGGCGGCTATGGCTACACCTTC. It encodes CASSEYGGGYGYTF.